This T cell receptor beta chain was sequenced in a study of cytomegalovirus exposure and HLA in healthy donors. Study observations and caveats: From TCR beta sequences, most subjects' HLA-A and HLA-B alleles were reportedly predicted accurately. In a later analysis, a genetic analysis reported fewer productive-TCR N-insertions in an Asian-associated ancestry cluster than the cohort average.

Comments on this clone: The antigen is unknown.

This CDR3 is 14 amino acids long. This PCR relied on a set of 60 Vbeta primers and 13 Jbeta primers. Authors' data handling: The count from a later analysis was some 81 million unique TCR beta chains, some 10 million of them shared. Repertoires were generated with immunoSEQ multiplex PCR, while TCRdb's copy carries only in-frame clones and drops some. V and J calls and clone size come straight from that table; D and trimming were deduced from the DNA. Among about 85,000 clones listed, 77% were seen once. Sequences were obtained from PBMCs. The chain is built from TRBV12-2 and TRBJ1-5; whether TRBD1, the table's D call, matches the DNA was not checked. TRBV12-2 is given as a pseudogene. The clonotype was recovered from a boy between 5 and 17 years old in good health and CMV-seronegative. In DNA, the CDR3 is TGTGCAAGTGGGGACAGGGGGCTAAGTCAGCCCCAGCATTTT. Translating it yields CASGDRGLSQPQHF.